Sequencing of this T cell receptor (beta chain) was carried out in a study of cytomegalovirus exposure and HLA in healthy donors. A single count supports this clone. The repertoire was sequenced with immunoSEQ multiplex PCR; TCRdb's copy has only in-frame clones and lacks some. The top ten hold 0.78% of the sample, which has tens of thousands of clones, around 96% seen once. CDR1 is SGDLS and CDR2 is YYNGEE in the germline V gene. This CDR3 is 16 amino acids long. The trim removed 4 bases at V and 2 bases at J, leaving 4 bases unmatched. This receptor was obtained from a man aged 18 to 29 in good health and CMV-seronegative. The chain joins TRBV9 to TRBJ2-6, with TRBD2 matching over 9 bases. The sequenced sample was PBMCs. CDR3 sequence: CASSSTSGPGANVLTF. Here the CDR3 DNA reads TGTGCCAGCAGCTCCACTAGCGGGCCTGGGGCCAACGTCCTGACTTTC.